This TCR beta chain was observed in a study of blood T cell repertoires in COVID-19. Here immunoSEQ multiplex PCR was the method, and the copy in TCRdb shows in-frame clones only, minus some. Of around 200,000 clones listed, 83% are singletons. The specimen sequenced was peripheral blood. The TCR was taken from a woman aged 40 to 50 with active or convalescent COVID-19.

The DNA of the CDR3 is TGTGCCAGCAGCATCGGGACTAGCGGCCAAGAGACCCAGTACTTC. Its translation: CASSIGTSGQETQYF. The gene calls are TRBV5-6 and TRBJ2-5; 11 positions match TRBD2. V was pared by 4 bases and J by 1 base, with 3 bases of the junction left unmatched. Germline CDR1 reads SGHDT; CDR2 reads YYEEEE. This CDR3 is built from 15 residues.